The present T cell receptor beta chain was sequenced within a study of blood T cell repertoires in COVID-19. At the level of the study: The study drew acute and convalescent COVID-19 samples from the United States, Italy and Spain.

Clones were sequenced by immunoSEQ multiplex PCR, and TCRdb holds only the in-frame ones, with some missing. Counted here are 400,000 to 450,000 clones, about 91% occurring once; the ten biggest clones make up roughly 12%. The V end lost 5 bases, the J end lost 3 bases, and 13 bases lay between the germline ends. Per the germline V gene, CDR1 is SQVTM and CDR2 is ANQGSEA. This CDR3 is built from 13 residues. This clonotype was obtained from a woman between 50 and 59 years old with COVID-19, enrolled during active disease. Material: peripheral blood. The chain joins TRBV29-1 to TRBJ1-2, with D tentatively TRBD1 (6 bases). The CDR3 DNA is TGCAGCGTTAGGGGACAACCCCACTATGGCTACACCTTC. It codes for CSVRGQPHYGYTF.